The rows below give T cell receptor beta chains drawn from one sample of a study of T cells in narcolepsy. Profiling relied on immunoSEQ multiplex PCR, and the TCRdb table lists in-frame clones only, not all of them. There are roughly 17,000 clones in the sample; around 70% occur only once, and 13% to 15% lies in the top ten. Source material: CD45RA- memory CD8+ T cells from PBMCs. These TCRs come from a human donor with narcolepsy. CDR3s include the opening cysteine and the closing phenylalanine or tryptophan. D genes are given only for firm matches. Rows give clone size only sometimes, using once, few, many, or a class for an expanded clone.

NA	NA	13	TRBV15	TRBJ1-1	CATAEGGNTEAFF	TGTGCCACTGCTGAAGGGGGGAACACTGAAGCTTTCTTT
NA	NA	14	TRBV6-5	TRBJ2-2	CASSFRGATGELFF	TGTGCCAGCAGTTTCCGCGGGGCGACCGGGGAGCTGTTTTTT
NA	NA	15	TRBV19	TRBJ1-5	CASSMGQGIRQPQHF	TGTGCCAGTAGTATGGGGCAGGGTATCCGTCAGCCCCAGCATTTT
NA	TRBD1	15	TRBV25-1	TRBJ1-2	CASSEYRGGAYGYTF	TGTGCCAGCAGTGAATACAGGGGGGGTGCCTATGGCTACACCTTC
few	NA	16	TRBV7-6	TRBJ2-1	CASSLTAPSSYNEQFF	TGTGCCAGCAGCTTGACAGCCCCAAGCTCCTACAATGAGCAGTTCTTC
NA	NA	12	TRBV2	TRBJ1-1	CARTAANTEAFF	TGTGCCAGGACAGCCGCGAACACTGAAGCTTTCTTT
NA	NA	15	TRBV5-1	TRBJ1-1	CASNPASMGNTEAFF	TGCGCCAGCAACCCGGCCTCCATGGGGAACACTGAAGCTTTCTTT
NA	NA	15	TRBV10-3	TRBJ2-2	CAISGDGPDTGGLFF	TGTGCCATCAGTGGAGACGGGCCAGACACCGGGGGGCTGTTTTTT
once	NA	16	TRBV10-2	TRBJ2-7	CASSEPVTAAVYEQYF	TGCGCCAGCAGTGAGCCTGTGACGGCCGCGGTCTACGAGCAGTACTTC
NA	TRBD1	15	TRBV2	TRBJ2-3	CASSPGPQGADTQYF	TGTGCCAGCAGTCCGGGACCCCAGGGGGCAGATACGCAGTATTTT
NA	NA	16	TRBV11-2	TRBJ1-2	CASSLGPGRGLEGYTF	TGCGCCAGCAGTCTAGGACCGGGACGGGGGTTAGAAGGCTACACCTTC
NA	NA	16	TRBV7-9	TRBJ1-2	CASSLDRSASNYGYTF	TGTGCCAGCAGCTTAGACAGGTCGGCATCTAACTATGGCTACACCTTC
NA	NA	14	TRBV4-1	TRBJ1-6	CASSQTVGDSPLHF	TGCGCCAGCAGCCAAACGGTGGGGGATTCACCCCTCCACTTT
NA	NA	11	TRBV5-1	TRBJ2-7	CASGTSYEQYF	TGCGCCAGCGGGACCTCCTACGAGCAGTACTTC
NA	NA	16	TRBV5-1	TRBJ1-1	CASSLEALETNTEAFF	TGCGCCAGCAGCTTGGAGGCTCTGGAGACCAACACTGAAGCTTTCTTT
NA	TRBD1	16	TRBV9	TRBJ1-2	CASSAEDRGLLNGYTF	TGTGCCAGCAGCGCGGAGGACAGGGGGCTCTTAAATGGCTACACCTTC
few	NA	13	TRBV29-1	TRBJ2-2	CSVGAGNTGELFF	TGCAGCGTTGGAGCGGGGAACACCGGGGAGCTGTTTTTT